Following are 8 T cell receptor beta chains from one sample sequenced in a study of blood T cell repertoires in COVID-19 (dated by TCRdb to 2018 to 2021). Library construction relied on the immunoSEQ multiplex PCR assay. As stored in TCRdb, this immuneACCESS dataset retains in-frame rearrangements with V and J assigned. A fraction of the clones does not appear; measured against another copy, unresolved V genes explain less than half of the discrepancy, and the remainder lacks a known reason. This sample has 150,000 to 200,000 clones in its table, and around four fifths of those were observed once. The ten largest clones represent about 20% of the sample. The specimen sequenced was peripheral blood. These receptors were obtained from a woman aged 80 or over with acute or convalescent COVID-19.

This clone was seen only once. The CDR3 nucleotides are TGTGCCAGCAGCTTAACCGGGGGGGATCAGCCCCAGCATTTT. As protein: CASSLTGGDQPQHF. V gene TRBV7-2 combines with J gene TRBJ1-5; maybe TRBD1 (5 bases). V shed 2 bases and J shed 5 bases, with 10 bases lying between them. Germline CDR1 reads SGHTA; CDR2 reads FQGNSA. This CDR3 comprises 14 residues.

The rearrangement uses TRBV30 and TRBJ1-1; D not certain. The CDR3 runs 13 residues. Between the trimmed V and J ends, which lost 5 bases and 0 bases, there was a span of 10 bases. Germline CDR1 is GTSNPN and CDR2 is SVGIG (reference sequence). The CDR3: CAWADTLNTEAFF. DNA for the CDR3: TGTGCCTGGGCAGACACATTGAACACTGAAGCTTTCTTT. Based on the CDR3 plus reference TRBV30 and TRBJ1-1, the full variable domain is SQTIHQWPATLVQPVGSPLSLECTVEGTSNPNLYWYRQAAGRGLQLLFYSVGIGQISSEVPQNLSASRPQDRQFILSSKKLLLSDSGFYLCAWADTLNTEAFFGQGTRLTVV.

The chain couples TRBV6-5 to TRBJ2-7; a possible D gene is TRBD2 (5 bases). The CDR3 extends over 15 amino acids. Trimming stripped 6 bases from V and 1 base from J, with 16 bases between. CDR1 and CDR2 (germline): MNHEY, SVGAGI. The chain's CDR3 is CASRTRQGGSYEQYF. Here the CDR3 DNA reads TGTGCCAGCAGGACCCGACAAGGAGGATCCTACGAGCAGTACTTC.

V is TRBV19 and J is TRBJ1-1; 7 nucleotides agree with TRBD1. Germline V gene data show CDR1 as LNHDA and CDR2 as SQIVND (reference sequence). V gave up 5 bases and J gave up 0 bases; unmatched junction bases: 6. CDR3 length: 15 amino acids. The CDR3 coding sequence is TGTGCCAGTAGTTCAAGGGGGACAGTGAACACTGAAGCTTTCTTT. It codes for CASSSRGTVNTEAFF. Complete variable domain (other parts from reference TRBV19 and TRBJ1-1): DGGITQSPKYLFRKEGQNVTLSCEQNLNHDAMYWYRQDPGQGLRLIYYSQIVNDFQKGDIAEGYSVSREKKESFPLTVTSAQKNPTAFYLCASSSRGTVNTEAFFGQGTRLTVV.

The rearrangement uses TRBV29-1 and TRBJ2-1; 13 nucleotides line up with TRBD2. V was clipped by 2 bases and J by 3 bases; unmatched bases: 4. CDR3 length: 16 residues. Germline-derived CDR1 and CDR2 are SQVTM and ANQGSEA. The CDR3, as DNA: TGCAGCGTTGAACCCTGGACTAGCGGGAGCTACAATGAGCAGTTCTTC. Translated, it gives CSVEPWTSGSYNEQFF.

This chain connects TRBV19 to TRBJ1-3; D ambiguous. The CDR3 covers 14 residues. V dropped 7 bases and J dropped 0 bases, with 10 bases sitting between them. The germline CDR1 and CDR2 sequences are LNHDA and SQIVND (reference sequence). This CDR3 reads CASTPGSSGNTIYF. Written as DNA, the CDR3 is TGTGCCAGTACTCCGGGTAGCTCTGGAAACACCATATATTTT. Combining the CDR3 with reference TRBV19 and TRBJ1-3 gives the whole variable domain DGGITQSPKYLFRKEGQNVTLSCEQNLNHDAMYWYRQDPGQGLRLIYYSQIVNDFQKGDIAEGYSVSREKKESFPLTVTSAQKNPTAFYLCASTPGSSGNTIYFGEGSWLTVV.

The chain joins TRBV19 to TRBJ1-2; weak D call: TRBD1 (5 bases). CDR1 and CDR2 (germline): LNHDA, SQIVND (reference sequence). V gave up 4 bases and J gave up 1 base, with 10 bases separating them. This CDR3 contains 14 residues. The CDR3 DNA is TGTGCCAGTAGTACGTGGCAGGGTAACTATGGCTACACCTTC. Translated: CASSTWQGNYGYTF. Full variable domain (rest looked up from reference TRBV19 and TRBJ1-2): DGGITQSPKYLFRKEGQNVTLSCEQNLNHDAMYWYRQDPGQGLRLIYYSQIVNDFQKGDIAEGYSVSREKKESFPLTVTSAQKNPTAFYLCASSTWQGNYGYTFGSGTRLTVV.

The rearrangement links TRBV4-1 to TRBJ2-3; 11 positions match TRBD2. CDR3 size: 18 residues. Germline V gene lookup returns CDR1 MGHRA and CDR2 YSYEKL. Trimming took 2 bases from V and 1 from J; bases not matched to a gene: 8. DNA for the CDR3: TGCGCCAGCAGCCAATTTCGGGGTAGCGGGAGGGGCACAGATACGCAGTATTTT. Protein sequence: CASSQFRGSGRGTDTQYF.